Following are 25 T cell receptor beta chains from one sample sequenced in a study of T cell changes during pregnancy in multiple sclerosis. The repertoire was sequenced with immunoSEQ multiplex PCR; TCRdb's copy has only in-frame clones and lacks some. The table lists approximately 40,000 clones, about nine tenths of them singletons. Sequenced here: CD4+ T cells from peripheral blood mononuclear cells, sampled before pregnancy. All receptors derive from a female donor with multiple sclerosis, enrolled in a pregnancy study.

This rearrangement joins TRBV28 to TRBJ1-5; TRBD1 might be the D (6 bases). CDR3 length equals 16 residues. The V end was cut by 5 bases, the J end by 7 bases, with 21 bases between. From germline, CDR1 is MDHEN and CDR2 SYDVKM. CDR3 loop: CASSLMGTSGVQPQHF. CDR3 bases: TGTGCCAGCAGTCTTATGGGGACCTCAGGGGTACAGCCCCAGCATTTT.

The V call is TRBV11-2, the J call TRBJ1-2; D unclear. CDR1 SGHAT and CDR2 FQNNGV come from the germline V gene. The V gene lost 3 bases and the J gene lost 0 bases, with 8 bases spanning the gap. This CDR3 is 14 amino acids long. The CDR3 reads CASSFGGSNYGYTF. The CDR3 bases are TGTGCCAGCAGCTTTGGCGGATCTAACTATGGCTACACCTTC.

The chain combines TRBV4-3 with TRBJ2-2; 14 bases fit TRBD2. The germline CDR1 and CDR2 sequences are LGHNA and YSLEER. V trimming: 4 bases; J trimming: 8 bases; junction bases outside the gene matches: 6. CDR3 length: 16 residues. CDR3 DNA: TGCGCCAGCAGCCGAGGGACTAGCGGGGGATTTGGGGAGCTGTTTTTT. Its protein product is CASSRGTSGGFGELFF.

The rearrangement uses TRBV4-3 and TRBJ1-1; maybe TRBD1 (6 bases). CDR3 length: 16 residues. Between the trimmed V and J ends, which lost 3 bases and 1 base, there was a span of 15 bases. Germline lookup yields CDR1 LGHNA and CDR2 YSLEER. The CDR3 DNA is TGCGCCAGCAGCCAGTCCACGGGACACAGGAACACTGAAGCTTTCTTT. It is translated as CASSQSTGHRNTEAFF.

The CDR3 here is CASTKQRGLSNQPQHF. For the CDR3, the DNA is TGTGCCAGCACCAAACAGAGGGGGCTTAGCAATCAGCCCCAGCATTTT. The V call is TRBV2, the J call TRBJ1-5; TRBD1 matches 7 bases. Looked up from germline, CDR1 is SNHLY and CDR2 is FYNNEI. With V trimmed by 7 bases and J by 0 bases, 9 bases remained unmatched. The CDR3 is 16 residues long. Supplemented by reference TRBV2 and TRBJ1-5, the full variable domain reads EPEVTQTPSHQVTQMGQEVILRCVPISNHLYFYWYRQILGQKVEFLVSFYNNEISEKSEIFDDQFSVERPDGSNFTLKIRSTKLEDSAMYFCASTKQRGLSNQPQHFGDGTRLSIL.

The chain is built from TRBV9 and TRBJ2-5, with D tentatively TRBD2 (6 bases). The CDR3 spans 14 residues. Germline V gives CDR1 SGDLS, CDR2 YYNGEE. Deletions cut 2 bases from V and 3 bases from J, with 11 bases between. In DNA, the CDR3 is TGTGCCAGCAGCGTGAACGCGGGAAAAGAGACCCAGTACTTC. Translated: CASSVNAGKETQYF.

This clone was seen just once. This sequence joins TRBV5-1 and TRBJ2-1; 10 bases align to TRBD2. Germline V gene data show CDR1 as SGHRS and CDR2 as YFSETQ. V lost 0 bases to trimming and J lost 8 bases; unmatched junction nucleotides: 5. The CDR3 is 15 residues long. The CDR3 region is CASSLGLAGVDEQFF. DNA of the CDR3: TGCGCCAGCAGCTTGGGGCTAGCGGGAGTCGATGAGCAGTTCTTC.

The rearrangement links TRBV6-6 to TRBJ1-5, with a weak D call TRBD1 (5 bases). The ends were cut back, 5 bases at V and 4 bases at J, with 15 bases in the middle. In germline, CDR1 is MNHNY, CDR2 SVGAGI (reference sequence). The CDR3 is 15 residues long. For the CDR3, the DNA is TGTGCCAGCAGTCCGCGGGGGGGAGATAATCAGCCCCAGCATTTT. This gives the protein CASSPRGGDNQPQHF.

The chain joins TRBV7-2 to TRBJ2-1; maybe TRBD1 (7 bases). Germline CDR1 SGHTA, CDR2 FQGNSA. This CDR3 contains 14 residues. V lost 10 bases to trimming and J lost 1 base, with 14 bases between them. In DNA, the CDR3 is TGTGCCACCCTCAGGGGGGATTCCTACAATGAGCAGTTCTTC. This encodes CATLRGDSYNEQFF.

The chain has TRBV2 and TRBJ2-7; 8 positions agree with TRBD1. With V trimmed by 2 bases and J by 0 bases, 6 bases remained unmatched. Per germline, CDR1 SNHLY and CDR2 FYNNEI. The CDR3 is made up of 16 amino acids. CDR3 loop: CASSEFRTGNSYEQYF. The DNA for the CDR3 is TGTGCCAGCAGTGAATTCAGGACAGGGAACTCCTACGAGCAGTACTTC. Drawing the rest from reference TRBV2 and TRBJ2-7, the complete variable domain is EPEVTQTPSHQVTQMGQEVILRCVPISNHLYFYWYRQILGQKVEFLVSFYNNEISEKSEIFDDQFSVERPDGSNFTLKIRSTKLEDSAMYFCASSEFRTGNSYEQYFGPGTRLTVT.

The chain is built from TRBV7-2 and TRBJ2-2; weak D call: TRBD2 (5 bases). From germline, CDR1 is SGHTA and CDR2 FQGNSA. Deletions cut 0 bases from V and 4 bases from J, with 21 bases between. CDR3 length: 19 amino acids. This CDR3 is CASSLAHHGVSRLTGELFF. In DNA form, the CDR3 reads TGTGCCAGCAGCTTAGCCCACCACGGGGTTAGTCGCCTCACCGGGGAGCTGTTTTTT. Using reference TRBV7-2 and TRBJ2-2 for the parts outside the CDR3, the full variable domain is GAGVSQSPSNKVTEKGKDVELRCDPISGHTALYWYRQSLGQGLEFLIYFQGNSAPDKSGLPSDRFSAERTGGSVSTLTIQRTQQEDSAVYLCASSLAHHGVSRLTGELFFGEGSRLTVL.

This CDR3 is CASSLGQGGLEELFF. CDR3 nucleotides: TGTGCCAGCAGCTTAGGCCAGGGCGGTTTGGAGGAGCTGTTTTTT. J is TRBJ2-2 and V is TRBV7-2; the D gene is possibly TRBD1 (5 bases). Trimming stripped 1 base from V and 10 bases from J, with 16 bases between. CDR3 length: 15 residues. The V gene's germline CDR1 is SGHTA and CDR2 FQGNSA.

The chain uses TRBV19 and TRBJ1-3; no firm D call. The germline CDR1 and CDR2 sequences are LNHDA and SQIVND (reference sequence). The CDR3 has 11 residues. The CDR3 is CAAGFGNTIYF. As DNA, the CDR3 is TGTGCTGCGGGTTTCGGAAACACCATATATTTT. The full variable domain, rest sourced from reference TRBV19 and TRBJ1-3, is DGGITQSPKYLFRKEGQNVTLSCEQNLNHDAMYWYRQDPGQGLRLIYYSQIVNDFQKGDIAEGYSVSREKKESFPLTVTSAQKNPTAFYLCAAGFGNTIYFGEGSWLTVV.

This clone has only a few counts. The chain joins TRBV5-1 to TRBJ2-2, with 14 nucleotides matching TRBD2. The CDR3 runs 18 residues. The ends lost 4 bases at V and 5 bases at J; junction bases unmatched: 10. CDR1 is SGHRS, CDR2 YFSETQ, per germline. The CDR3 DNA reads TGCGCCAGCAGCCCCCGGACTAGCGGGGGGCCGAGTACCGGGGAGCTGTTTTTT. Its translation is CASSPRTSGGPSTGELFF.

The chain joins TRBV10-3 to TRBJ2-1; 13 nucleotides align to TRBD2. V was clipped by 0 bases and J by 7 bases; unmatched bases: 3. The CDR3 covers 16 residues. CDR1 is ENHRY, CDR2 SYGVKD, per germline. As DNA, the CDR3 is TGTGCCATCAGTGAGTCCGGACTAGCGGGAGCTAATGAGCAGTTCTTC. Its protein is CAISESGLAGANEQFF.

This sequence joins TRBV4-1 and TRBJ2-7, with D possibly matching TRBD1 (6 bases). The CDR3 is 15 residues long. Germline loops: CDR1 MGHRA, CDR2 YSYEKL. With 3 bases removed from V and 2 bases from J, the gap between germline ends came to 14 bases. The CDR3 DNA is TGCGCCAGCAGCCAGGAAGACAGGCCCCCCTACGAGCAGTACTTC. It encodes CASSQEDRPPYEQYF.

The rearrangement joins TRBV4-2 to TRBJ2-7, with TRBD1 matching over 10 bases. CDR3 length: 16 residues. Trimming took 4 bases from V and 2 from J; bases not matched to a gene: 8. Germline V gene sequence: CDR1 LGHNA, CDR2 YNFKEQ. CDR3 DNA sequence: TGTGCCAGCAGCCCGTGGACAGGGGGGGACACCTACGAGCAGTACTTC. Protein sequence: CASSPWTGGDTYEQYF.

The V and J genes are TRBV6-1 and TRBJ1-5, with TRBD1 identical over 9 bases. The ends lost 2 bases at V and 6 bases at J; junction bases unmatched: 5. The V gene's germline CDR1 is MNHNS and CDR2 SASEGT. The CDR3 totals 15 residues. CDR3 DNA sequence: TGTGCCAGCAGTGAAACGGGACAGGGTGGTCAGCCCCAGCATTTT. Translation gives CASSETGQGGQPQHF.

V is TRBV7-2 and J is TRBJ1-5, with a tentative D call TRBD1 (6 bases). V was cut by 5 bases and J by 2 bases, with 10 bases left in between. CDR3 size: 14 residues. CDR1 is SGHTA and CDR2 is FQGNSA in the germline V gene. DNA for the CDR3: TGTGCCAGCAGCCAGGGGTACGGCAATCAGCCCCAGCATTTT. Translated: CASSQGYGNQPQHF.

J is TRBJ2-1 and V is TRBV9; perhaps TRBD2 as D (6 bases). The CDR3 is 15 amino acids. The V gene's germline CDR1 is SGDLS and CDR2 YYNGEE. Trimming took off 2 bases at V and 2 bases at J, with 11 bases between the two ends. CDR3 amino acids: CASSVEGSAYNEQFF. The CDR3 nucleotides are TGTGCCAGCAGCGTGGAGGGTTCCGCCTACAATGAGCAGTTCTTC.

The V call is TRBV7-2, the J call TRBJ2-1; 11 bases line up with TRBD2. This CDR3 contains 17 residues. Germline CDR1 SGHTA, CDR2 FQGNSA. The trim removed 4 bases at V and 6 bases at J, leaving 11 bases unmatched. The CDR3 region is CASSSSASGGPLNEQFF. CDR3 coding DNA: TGTGCCAGCAGCTCATCCGCTAGCGGGGGGCCGCTCAATGAGCAGTTCTTC.

In nucleotides, the CDR3 is TGTGCCAGCAGCCGTAGCTCCTACGAGCAGTACTTC. Its protein is CASSRSSYEQYF. The rearrangement links TRBV4-2 to TRBJ2-7; D remains unclear. The CDR3 totals 12 residues. The V end lost 4 bases, the J end lost 0 bases, and 4 bases lay between the germline ends. Germline lookup yields CDR1 LGHNA and CDR2 YNFKEQ.

DNA for the CDR3: TGCGCCAGCAGCCAGGGCGGGGGGAACTATGGCTACACCTTC. Its translation is CASSQGGGNYGYTF. The rearrangement uses TRBV5-1 and TRBJ1-2; possible D gene TRBD1, 5 bases. The V end was cut by 4 bases, the J end by 2 bases, with 12 bases between. Germline lookup yields CDR1 SGHRS and CDR2 YFSETQ. This CDR3 contains 14 residues.

The CDR3 loop is CASSQEVRRGSADTQYF. In DNA form, the CDR3 reads TGCGCCAGCAGCCAAGAGGTGCGGCGGGGGTCAGCAGATACGCAGTATTTT. The chain joins TRBV4-3 to TRBJ2-3, with 7 nucleotides matching TRBD2. CDR3 size: 17 residues. CDR1 is LGHNA, CDR2 YSLEER, per germline. The junction had 10 bases not matched to a gene; V was cut back by 0 bases and J by 4 bases.

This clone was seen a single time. The CDR3 region is CASSFGQGAKNIQYF. The CDR3 coding sequence is TGTGCCAGCAGCTTCGGACAGGGAGCCAAAAACATTCAGTACTTC. The chain employs TRBV7-8 and TRBJ2-4; 8 positions match TRBD1. With V trimmed by 3 bases and J by 0 bases, 1 base remained unmatched. CDR1 and CDR2 (germline): SGHVS, FQNEAQ. The CDR3 spans 15 residues.